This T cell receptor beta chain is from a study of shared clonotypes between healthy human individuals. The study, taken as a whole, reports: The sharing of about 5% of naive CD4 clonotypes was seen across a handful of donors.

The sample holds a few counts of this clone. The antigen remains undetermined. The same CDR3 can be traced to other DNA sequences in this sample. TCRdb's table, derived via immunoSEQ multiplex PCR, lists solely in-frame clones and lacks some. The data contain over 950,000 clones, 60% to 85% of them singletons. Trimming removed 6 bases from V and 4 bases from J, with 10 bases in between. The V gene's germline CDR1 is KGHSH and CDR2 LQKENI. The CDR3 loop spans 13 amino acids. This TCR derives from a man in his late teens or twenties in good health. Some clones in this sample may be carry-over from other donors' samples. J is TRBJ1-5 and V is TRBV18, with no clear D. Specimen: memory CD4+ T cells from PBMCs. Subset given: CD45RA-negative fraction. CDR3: CASSPEGNQPQHF. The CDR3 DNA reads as TGTGCCAGCTCTCCCGAAGGAAATCAGCCCCAGCATTTT.